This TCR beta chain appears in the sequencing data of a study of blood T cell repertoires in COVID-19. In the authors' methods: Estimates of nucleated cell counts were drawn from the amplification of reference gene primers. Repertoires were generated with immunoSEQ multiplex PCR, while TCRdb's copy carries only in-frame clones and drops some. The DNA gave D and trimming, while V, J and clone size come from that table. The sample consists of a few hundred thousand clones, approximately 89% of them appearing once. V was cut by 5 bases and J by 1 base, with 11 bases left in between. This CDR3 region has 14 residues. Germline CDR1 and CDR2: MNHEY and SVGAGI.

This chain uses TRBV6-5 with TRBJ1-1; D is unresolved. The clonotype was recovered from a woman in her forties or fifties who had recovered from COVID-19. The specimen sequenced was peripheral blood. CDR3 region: CASSRGSSNTEAFF. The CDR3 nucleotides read TGTGCCAGCAGTCGCGGGTCTTCGAACACTGAAGCTTTCTTT.